These T cell receptor beta chains were read from a single sample in a study of cytotoxic CD8 clonotypes in ibrutinib-treated CLL. Method: immunoSEQ multiplex PCR; TCRdb's copy keeps in-frame clones and lacks some. This sample has about 40,000 clones; approximately 70% occur once, and the top ten carry around 9.1%. The sample consisted of PBMCs, taken at disease progression, from a patient treated with ibrutinib. Every receptor here comes from a human donor with chronic lymphocytic leukemia. Each CDR3 is given with its conserved first and last residue. A D gene is named only where the DNA matches it firmly. Clone size is shown for a subset of rows, as once, few, many or a class of expanded clone.

TRBJ2-2 | NA | NA | TRBV5-4 | CASSLEEGVNTGELFF | TGTGCCAGCAGCTTGGAAGAAGGGGTGAACACCGGGGAGCTGTTTTTT
TRBJ1-4 | TRBD1 | NA | TRBV13 | CASTLRTGWNEKLFF | TGTGCCAGCACCTTAAGGACAGGATGGAATGAAAAACTGTTTTTT
TRBJ1-1 | NA | NA | TRBV30 | CAWSAQSWMAFF | TGTGCCTGGAGTGCCCAGAGTTGGATGGCTTTCTTT
TRBJ2-5 | NA | NA | TRBV9 | CASSVGSTSETQYF | TGTGCCAGCAGCGTTGGCTCTACGTCAGAGACCCAGTACTTC
TRBJ2-5 | TRBD2 | NA | TRBV7-9 | CASSTLTSGGIQETQYF | TGTGCCAGCAGCACACTAACTAGCGGGGGGATTCAAGAGACCCAGTACTTC
TRBJ1-2 | NA | NA | TRBV7-9 | CASSLAPSHIYGYTF | TGTGCCAGCAGCTTAGCGCCTAGTCACATCTATGGCTACACCTTC
TRBJ1-5 | TRBD1 | few | TRBV7-8 | CASSTRQGRIRSNQPQHF | TGTGCCAGCAGCACCAGACAGGGGCGGATTAGGAGCAATCAGCCCCAGCATTTT
TRBJ1-1 | NA | NA | TRBV5-8 | CASSLMAAWGNTEAFF | TGTGCCAGCAGCTTGATGGCAGCTTGGGGGAACACTGAAGCTTTCTTT
TRBJ2-5 | TRBD1 | NA | TRBV9 | CASNPGQIKETQYF | TGTGCCAGCAACCCGGGACAGATAAAAGAGACCCAGTACTTC
TRBJ1-4 | NA | NA | TRBV5-1 | CASSLGGQRNEKLFF | TGCGCCAGCAGCTTGGGGGGGCAGCGTAATGAAAAACTGTTTTTT
TRBJ1-4 | NA | NA | TRBV9 | CASSVDQTNEKLFF | TGTGCCAGCAGCGTAGATCAAACTAATGAAAAACTGTTTTTT
TRBJ2-1 | NA | NA | TRBV2 | CATREPPGNEQFF | TGTGCCACCAGGGAACCACCGGGAAATGAGCAGTTCTTC
TRBJ1-1 | NA | NA | TRBV6-5 | CASSYSSNLNTEAFF | TGTGCCAGCAGTTACTCTAGTAATTTGAACACTGAAGCTTTCTTT
TRBJ2-7 | NA | few | TRBV7-9 | CASSIGTSTGEQYF | TGTGCCAGCAGCATCGGGACCTCCACTGGGGAGCAGTACTTC
TRBJ2-7 | NA | NA | TRBV2 | CASHGEQDTLYEQYF | TGTGCCAGCCACGGTGAACAGGACACCCTCTACGAGCAGTACTTC
TRBJ2-5 | NA | NA | TRBV28 | CASSLGGYSGTQYF | TGTGCCAGCAGTTTAGGAGGCTATTCAGGGACCCAGTACTTC
TRBJ1-2 | NA | once | TRBV19 | CASSSPQRIYGYTF | TGTGCCAGTAGTAGTCCCCAGAGGATCTATGGCTACACCTTC
TRBJ1-2 | NA | NA | TRBV6-5 | CASSPLGAHGYTF | TGTGCCAGCAGTCCGCTAGGGGCGCATGGCTACACCTTC
TRBJ1-1 | NA | NA | TRBV10-3 | CAISLPGGTEAFF | TGTGCCATCAGCCTTCCCGGGGGCACTGAAGCTTTCTTT
TRBJ2-1 | TRBD2 | once | TRBV6-4 | CASSDLGGRSYNEQFF | TGTGCCAGCAGTGACCTGGGCGGGAGGTCCTACAATGAGCAGTTCTTC
TRBJ2-7 | NA | NA | TRBV4-1 | CASSQDTPYEQYF | TGCGCCAGCAGCCAAGATACCCCTTACGAGCAGTACTTC
TRBJ2-1 | NA | once | TRBV7-9 | CASSSPVGQPRGPYNEQFF | TGTGCCAGCAGCTCCCCGGTCGGACAGCCGCGGGGTCCCTACAATGAGCAGTTCTTC
TRBJ1-2 | NA | few | TRBV6-5 | CASSYFRGSINYGYTF | TGTGCCAGCAGTTACTTCAGAGGCAGCATTAACTATGGCTACACCTTC
TRBJ2-3 | TRBD2 | NA | TRBV10-1 | CASSVAGVDTQYF | TGCGCCAGCAGTGTAGCGGGAGTGGATACGCAGTATTTT
TRBJ2-7 | NA | few | TRBV18 | CASSPQGYSSEQYF | TGTGCCAGCTCACCACAAGGGTACAGCTCCGAGCAGTACTTC
TRBJ1-5 | NA | few | TRBV7-8 | CASRDSENQPQHF | TGTGCCAGCAGGGACAGCGAAAATCAGCCCCAGCATTTT
TRBJ1-2 | NA | NA | TRBV28 | CASSLAIRITNYGYTF | TGTGCCAGCAGTCTCGCCATTCGTATTACTAACTATGGCTACACCTTC
TRBJ1-1 | NA | NA | TRBV28 | CASSLSSILRGAEAFF | TGTGCCAGCAGTTTATCGTCTATCCTGCGAGGCGCTGAAGCTTTCTTT
TRBJ1-5 | NA | NA | TRBV7-8 | CASSLGRPEQPQHF | TGTGCCAGCAGCTTAGGTCGTCCAGAGCAGCCCCAGCATTTT
TRBJ1-2 | NA | NA | TRBV9 | CASSVARGNYGYTF | TGTGCCAGCAGCGTAGCCAGGGGCAACTATGGCTACACCTTC
TRBJ2-7 | NA | NA | TRBV10-3 | CAISESSGRYEQYF | TGTGCCATCAGTGAGTCAAGCGGGCGCTACGAGCAGTACTTC
TRBJ1-2 | NA | NA | TRBV25-1 | CASSESGSKANYGYTF | TGTGCCAGCAGTGAATCCGGCTCCAAAGCTAACTATGGCTACACCTTC
TRBJ2-7 | NA | few | TRBV5-4 | CASSLGKGGHEQYF | TGTGCCAGCAGCTTGGGTAAGGGGGGCCACGAGCAGTACTTC
TRBJ2-5 | NA | once | TRBV12-5 | CASGLGRQETQYF | TGTGCTAGTGGTTTGGGACGGCAAGAGACCCAGTACTTC
TRBJ1-6 | NA | once | TRBV21-1 | CASSRADYNSPLHF | TGTGCCAGCAGCAGGGCGGACTATAATTCACCCCTCCACTTT
TRBJ1-1 | NA | NA | TRBV29-1 | CSVAPRLVNTEAFF | TGCAGCGTTGCCCCCCGTCTTGTGAACACTGAAGCTTTCTTT
TRBJ2-3 | TRBD2 | NA | TRBV2 | CASTGLADPRGADTQYF | TGTGCCAGCACGGGACTAGCGGACCCCAGGGGGGCAGATACGCAGTATTTT
TRBJ1-1 | NA | once | TRBV29-1 | CSVVEATEAFF | TGCAGCGTTGTGGAGGCCACTGAAGCTTTCTTT
TRBJ2-2 | TRBD2 | NA | TRBV2 | CASSVGLAGLNTGELFF | TGTGCCAGCAGTGTTGGACTAGCGGGGCTTAACACCGGGGAGCTGTTTTTT
TRBJ2-2 | NA | NA | TRBV7-8 | CASSSRQERTGELFF | TGTGCCAGCAGCTCAAGACAGGAGCGGACCGGGGAGCTGTTTTTT